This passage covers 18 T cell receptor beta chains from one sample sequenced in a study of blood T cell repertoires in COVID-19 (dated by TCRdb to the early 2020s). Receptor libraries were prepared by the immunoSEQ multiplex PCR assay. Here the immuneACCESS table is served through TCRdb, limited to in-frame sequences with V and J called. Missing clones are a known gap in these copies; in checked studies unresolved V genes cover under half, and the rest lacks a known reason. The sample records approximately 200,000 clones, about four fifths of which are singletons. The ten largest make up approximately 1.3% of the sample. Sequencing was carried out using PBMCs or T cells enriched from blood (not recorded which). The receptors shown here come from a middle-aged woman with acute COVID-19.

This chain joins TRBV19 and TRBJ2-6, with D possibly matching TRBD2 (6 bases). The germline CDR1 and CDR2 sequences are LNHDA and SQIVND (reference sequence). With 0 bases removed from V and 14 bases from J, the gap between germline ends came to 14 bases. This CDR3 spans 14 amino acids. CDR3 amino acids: CASSIDSGATILTF. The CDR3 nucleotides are TGTGCCAGTAGTATAGATAGCGGCGCTACGATCCTGACTTTC.

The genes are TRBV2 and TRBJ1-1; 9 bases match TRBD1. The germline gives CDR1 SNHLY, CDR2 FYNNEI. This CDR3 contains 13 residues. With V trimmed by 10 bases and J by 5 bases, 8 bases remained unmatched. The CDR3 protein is CAKRTGGWTEAFF. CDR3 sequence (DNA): TGTGCCAAGAGAACAGGGGGCTGGACTGAAGCTTTCTTT. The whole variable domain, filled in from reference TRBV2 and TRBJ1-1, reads EPEVTQTPSHQVTQMGQEVILRCVPISNHLYFYWYRQILGQKVEFLVSFYNNEISEKSEIFDDQFSVERPDGSNFTLKIRSTKLEDSAMYFCAKRTGGWTEAFFGQGTRLTVV.

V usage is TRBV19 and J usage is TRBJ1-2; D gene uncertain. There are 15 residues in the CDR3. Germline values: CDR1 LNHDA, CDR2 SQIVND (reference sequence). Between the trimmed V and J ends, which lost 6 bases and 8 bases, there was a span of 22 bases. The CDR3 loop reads CASSQFGSPLAGYTF. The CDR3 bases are TGTGCCAGTAGCCAGTTCGGGTCCCCCTTGGCCGGCTACACCTTC.

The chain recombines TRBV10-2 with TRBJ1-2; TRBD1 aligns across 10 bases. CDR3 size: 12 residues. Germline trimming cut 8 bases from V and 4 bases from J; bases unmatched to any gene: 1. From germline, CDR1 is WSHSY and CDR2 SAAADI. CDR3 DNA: TGCGCCAGCCGGGACAGGGGCTATGGCTACACCTTC. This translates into CASRDRGYGYTF.

The CDR3 loop reads CASSKRGGMVTDTQYF. The CDR3 region has the DNA TGTGCCAGCAGCAAAAGAGGAGGGATGGTCACAGATACGCAGTATTTT. The V gene is TRBV21-1, the J gene TRBJ2-3; TRBD2 reflects the table's D call only, with no check against the DNA. TRBV21-1 is described as a pseudogene. This CDR3 is built from 16 residues.

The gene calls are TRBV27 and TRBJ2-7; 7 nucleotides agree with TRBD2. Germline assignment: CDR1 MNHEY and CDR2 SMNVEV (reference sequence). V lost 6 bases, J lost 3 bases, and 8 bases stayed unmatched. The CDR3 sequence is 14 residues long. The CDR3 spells CASRSSGINYEQYF. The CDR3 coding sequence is TGTGCCAGCAGGTCTAGCGGAATAAACTACGAGCAGTACTTC.

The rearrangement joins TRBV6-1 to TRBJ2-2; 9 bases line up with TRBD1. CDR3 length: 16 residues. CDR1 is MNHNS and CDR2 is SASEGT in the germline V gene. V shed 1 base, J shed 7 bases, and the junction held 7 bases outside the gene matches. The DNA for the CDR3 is TGTGCCAGCAGTGAAGGTCGGACAGGGGTAGGCGGGGAGCTGTTTTTT. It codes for CASSEGRTGVGGELFF.

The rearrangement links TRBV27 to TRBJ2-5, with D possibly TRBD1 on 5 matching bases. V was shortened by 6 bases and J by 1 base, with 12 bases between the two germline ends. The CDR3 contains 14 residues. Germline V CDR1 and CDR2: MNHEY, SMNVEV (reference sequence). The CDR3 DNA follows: TGTGCCAGCAGCTCTGACAGAGCCCAAGAGACCCAGTACTTC. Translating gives CASSSDRAQETQYF.

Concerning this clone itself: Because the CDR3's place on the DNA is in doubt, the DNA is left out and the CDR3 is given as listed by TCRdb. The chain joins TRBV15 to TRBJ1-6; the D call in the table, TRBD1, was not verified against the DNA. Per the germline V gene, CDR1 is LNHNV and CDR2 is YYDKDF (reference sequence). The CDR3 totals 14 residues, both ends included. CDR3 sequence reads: CATSRVGLGTGLHF.

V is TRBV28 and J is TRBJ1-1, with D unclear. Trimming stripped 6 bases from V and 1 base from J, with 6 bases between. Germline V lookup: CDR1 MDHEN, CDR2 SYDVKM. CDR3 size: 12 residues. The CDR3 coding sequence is TGTGCCAGCAGCCCACAGAACACTGAAGCTTTCTTT. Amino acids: CASSPQNTEAFF.

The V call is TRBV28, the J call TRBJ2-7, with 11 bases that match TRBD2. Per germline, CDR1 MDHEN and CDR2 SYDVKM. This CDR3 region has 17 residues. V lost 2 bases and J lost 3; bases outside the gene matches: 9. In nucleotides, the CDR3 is TGTGCCAGCAGTTTACAACCCGGGACTAGCGGATTCTACGAGCAGTACTTC. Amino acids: CASSLQPGTSGFYEQYF.

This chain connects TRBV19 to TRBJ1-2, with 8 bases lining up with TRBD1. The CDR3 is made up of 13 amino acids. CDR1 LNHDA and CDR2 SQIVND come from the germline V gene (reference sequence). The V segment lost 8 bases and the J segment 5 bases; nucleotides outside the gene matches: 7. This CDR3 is CASRSGGSYGYTF. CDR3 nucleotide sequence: TGTGCCAGTCGGTCAGGGGGCTCGTATGGCTACACCTTC.

DNA for the CDR3: TGTGCCAGCAGCTCGACAGGGGGGGACTATGGCTACACCTTC. As protein: CASSSTGGDYGYTF. This rearrangement joins TRBV7-3 to TRBJ1-2, with 9 bases fitting TRBD1. The CDR3 runs 14 residues. V was pared by 4 bases and J by 3 bases, with 3 bases of the junction left unmatched. The germline gives CDR1 SGHTA, CDR2 FQGTGA.

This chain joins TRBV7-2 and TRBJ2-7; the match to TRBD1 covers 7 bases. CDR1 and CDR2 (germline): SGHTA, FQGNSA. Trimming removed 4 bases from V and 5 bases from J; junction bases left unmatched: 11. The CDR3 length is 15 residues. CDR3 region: CASSSQTGSLDEQYF. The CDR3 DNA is TGTGCCAGCAGCTCGCAGACAGGGTCCTTGGACGAGCAGTACTTC.

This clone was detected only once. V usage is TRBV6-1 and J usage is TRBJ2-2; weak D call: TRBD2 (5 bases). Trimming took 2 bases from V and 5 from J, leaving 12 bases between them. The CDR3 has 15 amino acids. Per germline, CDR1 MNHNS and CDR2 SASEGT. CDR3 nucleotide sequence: TGTGCCAGCAGTGAAACCCGGGGAAGGACCGGGGAGCTGTTTTTT. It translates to CASSETRGRTGELFF.

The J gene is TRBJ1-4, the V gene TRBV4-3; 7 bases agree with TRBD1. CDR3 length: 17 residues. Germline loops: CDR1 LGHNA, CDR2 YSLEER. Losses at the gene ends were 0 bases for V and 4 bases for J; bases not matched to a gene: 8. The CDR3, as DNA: TGCGCCAGCAGCCAAGAAGGGACAGTTAGGATTAATGAAAAACTGTTTTTT. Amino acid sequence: CASSQEGTVRINEKLFF.

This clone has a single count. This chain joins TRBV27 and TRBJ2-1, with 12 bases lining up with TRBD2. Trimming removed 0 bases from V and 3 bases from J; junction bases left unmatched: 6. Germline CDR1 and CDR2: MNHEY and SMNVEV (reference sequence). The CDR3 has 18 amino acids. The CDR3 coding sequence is TGTGCCAGCAGTTTATCTAAGACTAGCGGGGGCTTCTACAATGAGCAGTTCTTC. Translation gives CASSLSKTSGGFYNEQFF.

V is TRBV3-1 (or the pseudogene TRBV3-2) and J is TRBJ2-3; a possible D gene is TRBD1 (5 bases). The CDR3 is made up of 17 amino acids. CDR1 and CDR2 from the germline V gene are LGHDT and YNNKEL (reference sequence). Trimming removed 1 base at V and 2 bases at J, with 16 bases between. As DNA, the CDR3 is TGTGCCAGCAGCCAAGCTTTATCGACAGTCTACACAGATACGCAGTATTTT. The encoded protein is CASSQALSTVYTDTQYF.